This TCR beta chain was found in a study of beta chain features in type 1 diabetes. General study points: Shorter TCRB CDR3s, moderately but significantly so, marked every one of the four CD4+ subsets in Type 1 diabetes patients.

For this clone: Its cognate antigen is unknown.

The entirety of the isolated RNA underwent reverse transcription, so expressed TCRB transcripts were sequenced. Assay: immunoSEQ multiplex PCR; the TCRdb copy retains only in-frame clones and omits some. This table has 300,000 or so clones, about a tenth appearing once. V lost 9 bases and J 1 base, leaving 15 bases between the germline ends. This CDR3 is 14 amino acids long. CDR1 is SNHLY and CDR2 is FYNNEI in the germline V gene. This clonotype was sampled from a man in his thirties or forties with type 1 diabetes. Sample: central memory CD4+ T cells from blood. The V call is TRBV2, the J call TRBJ1-1; maybe TRBD1 (6 bases). The CDR3 DNA sequence: TGTGCCAGTGCAAGCAGGGGCCAGAACACTGAAGCTTTCTTT. Translating it yields CASASRGQNTEAFF. The full variable domain, its missing parts supplied by reference TRBV2 and TRBJ1-1, is EPEVTQTPSHQVTQMGQEVILRCVPISNHLYFYWYRQILGQKVEFLVSFYNNEISEKSEIFDDQFSVERPDGSNFTLKIRSTKLEDSAMYFCASASRGQNTEAFFGQGTRLTVV.